This is a list of T cell receptor beta chains from one sample in a study of T-cell memory formation after mild COVID-19. From the 5' RACE reads, TCRdb called clonotypes with MiXCR, one entry per CDR3 protein. Altogether around 200,000 distinct CDR3 sequences are present, about a fifth being singletons, with the ten largest covering more than 3%. The sequencing sample was made of PBMCs or a T cell subset sorted from them (not recorded which). The receptors stem from a man younger than 30 who had mild COVID-19 (a few samples of this study predate the infection). Cell type and time point are not known. Each CDR3 is given with its conserved first and last residue. Fields, in order: D gene, J gene, V gene, clone size, CDR3 DNA, CDR3 protein. A D gene is named only where the DNA matches it firmly. Rows may omit the clone size; those that give it use once, few, many or a size class.

TRBD1 TRBJ2-1 TRBV5-5 few TGTGCCAGCAGCATGTACAGGGGGACCTACAATGAGCAGTTCTTC CASSMYRGTYNEQFF
NA TRBJ2-4 TRBV3-1 NA TGTGCCAGCAGCCAAGATTTGGTCCCCAGGCGCATTCAGTACTTC CASSQDLVPRRIQYF
NA TRBJ2-5 TRBV5-4 NA TGTGCCAGCACCCAAGCTCAAAAGGGAGAGACCCAGTACTTC CASTQAQKGETQYF
NA TRBJ1-1 TRBV4-3 NA TGCGCCAGCAGCCAAGACAGAGGAGAGGGAGGCACTGAAGCTTTCTTT CASSQDRGEGGTEAFF
TRBD1 TRBJ2-3 TRBV7-2 once TGTGCCAGCAGCTCGGGACAGGCGTACTTTAGCACAGATACGCAGTATTTT CASSSGQAYFSTDTQYF
NA TRBJ2-5 TRBV18 NA TGTGCCAGCTCACCGGCTGCAGGGACGCAAGGGACCCAGTACTTC CASSPAAGTQGTQYF
NA TRBJ2-2 TRBV11-1 NA TGTGCCAGCAGCTTAACCCTCGACGGGGAGCTGTTTTTT CASSLTLDGELFF
NA TRBJ1-1 TRBV9 NA TGTGCCAGCAGCGGGAAGGACAGTGGGGTGGCAGCTTTCTTT CASSGKDSGVAAFF
NA TRBJ1-6 TRBV4-3 NA TGCGCCAGCAGCCAAGAGGGGGCGGGTGAATCACCCCTCCACTTT CASSQEGAGESPLHF
TRBD1 TRBJ2-6 TRBV29-1 few TGCAGCGTCCGAGGGACAGGTGGCTCTGGGGCCAACGTCCTGACTTTC CSVRGTGGSGANVLTF
NA TRBJ2-5 TRBV7-7 NA TGTGCTAGCAGCTACCAGGGCGGGACCCAGTACTTC CASSYQGGTQYF
NA TRBJ1-1 TRBV28 many TGTGCCAGCAGCCCCCCGGGGTTGTTGAACACTGAAGCTTTCTTT CASSPPGLLNTEAFF
NA TRBJ2-7 TRBV6-2/TRBV6-3 few TGTGCCAGCAGGGCGACAGGAAAAAGTACCTACGAGCAGTACTTC CASRATGKSTYEQYF
NA TRBJ2-5 TRBV20-1 NA TGCAGTGCTAGGGAGGGGGGCAAAGAGACCCAGTACTTC CSAREGGKETQYF
NA TRBJ1-5 TRBV18 few TGTGCCAGCTCACCAATCGGGGGACTGATCAATCAGCCCCAGCATTTT CASSPIGGLINQPQHF